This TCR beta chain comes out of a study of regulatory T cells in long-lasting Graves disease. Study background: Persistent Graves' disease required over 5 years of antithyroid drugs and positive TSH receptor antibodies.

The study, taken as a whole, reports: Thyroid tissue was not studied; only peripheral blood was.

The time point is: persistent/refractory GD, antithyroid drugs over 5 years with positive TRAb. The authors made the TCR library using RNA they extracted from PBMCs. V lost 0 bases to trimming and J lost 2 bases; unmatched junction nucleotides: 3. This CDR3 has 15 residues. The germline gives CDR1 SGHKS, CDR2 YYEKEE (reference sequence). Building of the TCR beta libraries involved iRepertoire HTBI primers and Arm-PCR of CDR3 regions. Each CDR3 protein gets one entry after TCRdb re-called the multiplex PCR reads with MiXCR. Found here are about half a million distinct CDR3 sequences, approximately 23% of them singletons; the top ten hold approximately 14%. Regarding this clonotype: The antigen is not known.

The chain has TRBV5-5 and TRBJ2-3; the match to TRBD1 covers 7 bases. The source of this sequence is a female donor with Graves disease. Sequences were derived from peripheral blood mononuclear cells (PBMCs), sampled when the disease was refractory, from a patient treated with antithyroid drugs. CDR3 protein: CASSLEGASTDTQYF. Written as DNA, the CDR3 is TGTGCCAGCAGCTTGGAGGGGGCATCCACAGATACGCAGTATTTT.